The table lists the clone carrying this TCR beta chain with a few counts. In the original analysis: For nucleated cells, counts were estimated from reference gene primer amplification. Measured with immunoSEQ multiplex PCR; TCRdb has only the in-frame clones, and not every one. The V and J calls and clone size were taken over from that table, and D and trimming were inferred from the DNA. The data show approximately 76,000 clones, 87% seen once. This record comes from a study of blood T cell repertoires in COVID-19. Across the study: COVID-19 samples from acute and convalescent phases originated in the United States, Italy and Spain.

V was clipped by 1 base and J by 5 bases, with 5 bases between them. This CDR3 comprises 12 residues. Germline lookup yields CDR1 MDHEN and CDR2 SYDVKM. This TCR was recovered from a man aged 30 to 45 with acute or convalescent COVID-19. Sample: peripheral blood. The V call is TRBV28, the J call TRBJ1-2; D not certain. The CDR3 is CASSLLRYGYTF. CDR3 coding DNA: TGTGCCAGCAGTTTATTGAGATATGGCTACACCTTC.